This TCR beta chain was captured by sequencing in a study of OX40 agonist ivuxolimab in advanced cancers. On the study more broadly: Given to patients was ivuxolimab, an agonistic anti-OX40 (CD134) antibody. Eligibility rules accepted prior anti-PD-1, anti-PD-L1 or anti-CTLA-4 therapy, and approximately 40% had some. Partial responses were achieved by three patients, one with hepatocellular carcinoma and two with cutaneous melanoma.

Concerning this clone: Its antigen remains unidentified.

Data came from immunoSEQ multiplex PCR; TCRdb stores just in-frame clones and leaves some out. The sample includes approximately 100,000 clones, 90% seen only once; the top ten take around 1.5%. The CDR3 is 14 amino acids. Germline CDR1 reads SGDLS; CDR2 reads YYNGEE. Trimming pared 0 bases from V and 8 bases from J, leaving 14 bases between. Study-wide results and caveats: Some nonresponders additionally presented with little normalized T-cell clonal expansion.

The source of this sequence is an adult with an advanced solid tumor such as melanoma, head and neck, liver or kidney cancer. The chain couples TRBV9 to TRBJ1-2; D unclear. Sequenced here: CD4+ or CD8+ T cells sorted from blood, sampled in a trial of the OX40 agonist ivuxolimab. Here the CDR3 reads CASSVATGSEGYTF. CDR3 DNA sequence: TGTGCCAGCAGCGTAGCTACGGGTTCGGAGGGCTACACCTTC.